Given below is one TCR beta chain in context. What it binds is not known. The data stem from a study of T cells in Graves' hyperthyroidism and ophthalmopathy. Whole-study findings and limits: In validation, the model predicted ophthalmopathy. These predictions came a median around 5.9 months before onset. Within blood appeared most thyroid clonotypes that had expanded above 0.001.

Researchers amplified the TCR beta CDR3 regions from RNA transcripts. The TCR CDR3 was amplified in a first-round RT-PCR using the HTBI primer set. TCRdb redid the calling of the multiplex PCR reads with MiXCR, one entry per CDR3 protein. In the table there are hundreds of thousands of distinct CDR3 sequences, over 12% of which are singletons. Criteria for exclusion of patients were uncontrolled infection, other autoimmune disease, pregnancy or lactation. Trimming left V 5 bases short and J 0 bases short, with 8 bases between. Germline V lookup: CDR1 MNHNS, CDR2 SASEGT. The length of the CDR3 is 14 residues.

The sequence was obtained from a woman aged 40 to 49 with Graves' ophthalmopathy. Sequences were obtained from blood. The V and J genes are TRBV6-1 and TRBJ2-4; D is unresolved. The CDR3 reads CASSRPTAKNIQYF. The CDR3 DNA reads TGTGCCAGCAGTCGACCTACAGCCAAAAACATTCAGTACTTC.